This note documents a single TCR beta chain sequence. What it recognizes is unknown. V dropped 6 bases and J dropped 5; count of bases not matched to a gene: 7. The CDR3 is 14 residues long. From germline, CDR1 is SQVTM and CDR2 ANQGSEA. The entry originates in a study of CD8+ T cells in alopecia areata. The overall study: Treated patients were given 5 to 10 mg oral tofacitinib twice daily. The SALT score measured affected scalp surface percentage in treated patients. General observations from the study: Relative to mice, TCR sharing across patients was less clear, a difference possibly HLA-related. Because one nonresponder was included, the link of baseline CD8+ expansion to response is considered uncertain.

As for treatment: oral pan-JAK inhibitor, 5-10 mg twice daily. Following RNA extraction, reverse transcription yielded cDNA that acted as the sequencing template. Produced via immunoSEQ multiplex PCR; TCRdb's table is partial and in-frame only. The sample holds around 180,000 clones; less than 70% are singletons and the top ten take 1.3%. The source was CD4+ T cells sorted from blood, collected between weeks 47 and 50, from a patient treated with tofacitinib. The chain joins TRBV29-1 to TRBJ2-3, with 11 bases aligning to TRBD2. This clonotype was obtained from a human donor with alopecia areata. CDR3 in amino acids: CSVLPGLAVDTQYF. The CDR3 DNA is TGCAGCGTCCTACCGGGACTAGCGGTAGATACGCAGTATTTT.